The clone carrying this TCR beta chain was seen ten or more times. Its antigen is not known. A sample-barcoded 5' primer and a J-beta primer mix were used in a second PCR of roughly 6 to 11 cycles. TCRdb itself ran the 5' RACE reads through MiXCR, one entry per CDR3 protein. Here the sample spans 600,000 or so distinct CDR3 sequences, approximately 30% being singletons. With 1 base removed from V and 2 bases from J, the gap between germline ends came to 6 bases. This CDR3 contains 15 residues. Germline values: CDR1 SGHTA, CDR2 FQGTGA. This specimen belongs to a study of blood T cells in healthy people across ages. Findings and caveats of the study: A conclusive naive versus antigen-experienced comparison was prevented by the unsorted PBMCs.

The origin of this receptor is a woman of 80 years or more in good health. This rearrangement joins TRBV7-3 to TRBJ2-6; no reliable D call. Material: blood. CDR3 DNA: TGTGCCAGCAGCTTAAGTAGGGCTGGGGCCAACGTCCTGACTTTC. Encoded protein: CASSLSRAGANVLTF.